These 30 T cell receptor beta chains were all obtained from the same sample, sequenced in a study of regulatory T cells in long-lasting Graves disease. Library construction for TCR beta used iRepertoire HTBI primers and Arm-PCR of CDR3 regions. TCRdb processed the multiplex PCR reads anew with MiXCR; each CDR3 protein has one entry. The sample has hundreds of thousands of distinct CDR3 sequences, 13% seen once. Described time point: newly diagnosed GD, antithyroid drugs for less than 3 months. RNA isolated from PBMCs was used to make the TCR library. The same sample was also studied in work on T cells in Graves' hyperthyroidism and ophthalmopathy.

Sequencing was performed on peripheral blood mononuclear cells (PBMCs), taken at new diagnosis, from a patient treated with antithyroid drugs. All receptors derive from a man in his thirties or forties with Graves disease.

This clonotype has at least ten counts. The chain's CDR3 is CASSKTSGRARELFF. CDR3 bases: TGTGCCAGCAGCAAGACTAGCGGGAGGGCCCGGGAGCTGTTTTTT. This chain links TRBV7-9 with TRBJ2-2, with 14 positions matching TRBD2. The germline V gene encodes CDR1 SEHNR and CDR2 FQNEAQ (reference sequence). The V and J ends lost 5 bases and 9 bases, in that order; junction bases with no gene match: 5. The CDR3 is made up of 15 amino acids.

This clonotype came up many times. V is TRBV12-3 or TRBV12-4 and J is TRBJ2-5; 13 bases line up with TRBD2. With the DNA end fitting TRBJ2-1 better, the J assignment may be wrong. This CDR3 has 15 residues. CDR3 in amino acids: CAIATGTSGIGQQFF. In nucleotides, the CDR3 is TGTGCCATTGCAACCGGGACTAGCGGGATAGGGCAGCAGTTCTTC.

This clonotype was observed a handful of times. V and J are TRBV10-3 and TRBJ2-7, with D perhaps matching TRBD2 (5 bases). V was cut by 4 bases and J by 4 bases, with 8 bases left in between. Germline CDR1 ENHRY, CDR2 SYGVKD. The CDR3 spans 12 residues. CDR3 amino acids: CAISVSGYEQYF. The CDR3 bases are TGTGCCATCAGTGTTTCGGGGTACGAGCAGTACTTC.

This clonotype was observed at least ten times. The genes are TRBV6-1 and TRBJ2-7; D may correspond to TRBD1 or TRBD2 (5 bases each). The ends were cut back, 2 bases at V and 2 bases at J, with 13 bases in the middle. Germline V gene sequence: CDR1 MNHNS, CDR2 SASEGT. CDR3 length: 15 amino acids. The CDR3 bases are TGTGCCAGCAGTGAATGGGACGCTGGACCCTACGAGCAGTACTTC. This codes for CASSEWDAGPYEQYF.

This clonotype was observed at least ten times. This chain links TRBV6-1 with TRBJ2-5; 8 bases align to TRBD2. Germline CDR1 is MNHNS and CDR2 is SASEGT. This CDR3 has 15 amino acids. With V trimmed by 5 bases and J by 4 bases, 9 bases remained unmatched. CDR3 residues: CASSPRGLGGETQYF. In DNA form, the CDR3 reads TGTGCCAGCAGTCCCCGGGGACTAGGGGGAGAGACCCAGTACTTC.

This clonotype has a count of ten or more. The chain has TRBV6-1 and TRBJ2-2; D may be TRBD1 or TRBD2 (5 bases each). Germline V gives CDR1 MNHNS, CDR2 SASEGT. The CDR3 extends over 17 amino acids. Deletions cut 5 bases from V and 0 bases from J, with 16 bases between. The CDR3 coding sequence is TGTGCCAGCAGTCCTGACAAGGGACGAGCGAACACCGGGGAGCTGTTTTTT. Translated, it gives CASSPDKGRANTGELFF.

The rearrangement joins TRBV10-2 to TRBJ2-5; TRBD2 might be the D (6 bases). Trimming took off 0 bases at V and 0 bases at J, with 17 bases between the two ends. The germline gives CDR1 WSHSY, CDR2 SAAADI. This CDR3 region has 18 residues. The CDR3 DNA follows: TGCGCCAGCAGTGAGTCGTCTCCGGGACTGTCGTACCAAGAGACCCAGTACTTC. Amino acid sequence: CASSESSPGLSYQETQYF.

The rearrangement uses TRBV7-9 and TRBJ2-3; the D call may be TRBD1 or TRBD2 (5 bases each). Judging by the DNA end, TRBJ2-5 fits better; the J call may be wrong. This CDR3 is built from 15 residues. From germline, CDR1 is SEHNR and CDR2 FQNEAQ (reference sequence). CDR3 amino acids: CASSLLWDRGGTQYF. The CDR3 nucleotides read TGTGCCAGCAGCTTATTGTGGGACCGCGGCGGGACCCAGTACTTC.

V gene TRBV6-2 or TRBV6-3 combines with J gene TRBJ2-1, with TRBD2 as a possible D gene (5 bases). The germline gives CDR1 MNHEY, CDR2 SVGEGT. CDR3 length equals 16 residues. The germline V and J ends were trimmed by 5 bases and 2 bases, with 16 bases remaining between them. CDR3 region: CASSPPHGKAYNEQFF. CDR3 nucleotides: TGTGCCAGCAGTCCCCCCCACGGGAAAGCCTACAATGAGCAGTTCTTC.

This clonotype turned up a few times. This rearrangement joins TRBV27 to TRBJ2-7; 9 bases match TRBD2. This CDR3 is 18 amino acids long. The germline V gene has CDR1 MNHEY and CDR2 SMNVEV (reference sequence). V was pared by 4 bases and J by 3 bases, with 16 bases of the junction left unmatched. The CDR3 region is CASSSAGGRFMRGYEQYF. CDR3 DNA sequence: TGTGCCAGCAGTTCCGCGGGAGGGCGTTTCATGAGGGGCTACGAGCAGTACTTC.

V and J are TRBV20-1 and TRBJ2-2, with 12 positions matching TRBD2. Germline-derived CDR1 and CDR2 are DFQATT and SNEGSKA (reference sequence). This CDR3 region has 15 residues. V lost 3 bases to trimming and J lost 6 bases; unmatched junction nucleotides: 5. The CDR3 nucleotides read TGCAGTGCTAGTCCTAGCGGGAGGGCCCCCGGGGAGCTGTTTTTT. Translated, it gives CSASPSGRAPGELFF.

This clonotype has only one observation. This sequence joins TRBV10-2 and TRBJ1-1; possible D gene TRBD1, 6 bases. The CDR3 contains 12 residues. CDR1 is WSHSY, CDR2 SAAADI, per germline. V was clipped by 3 bases and J by 8 bases, with 10 bases between them. The CDR3: CASSDGTMEAFF. The CDR3 bases are TGCGCCAGCAGTGATGGGACAATGGAAGCTTTCTTT.

This clonotype was recorded many times. This rearrangement joins TRBV30 to TRBJ2-1; 11 nucleotides match TRBD2. The junction had 5 bases not matched to a gene; V was cut back by 2 bases and J by 8 bases. This CDR3 comprises 14 residues. CDR1 and CDR2 from the germline V gene are GTSNPN and SVGIG (reference sequence). CDR3 residues: CAWSTSGRGHEQFF. The CDR3, as DNA: TGTGCCTGGAGTACTAGCGGGAGAGGGCATGAGCAGTTCTTC.

This clonotype was counted at least ten times. The chain uses TRBV29-1 and TRBJ1-1; possible D gene TRBD1, 5 bases. Germline loops: CDR1 SQVTM, CDR2 ANQGSEA. This CDR3 is built from 13 residues. The CDR3 coding sequence is TGCAGAGGCGAAACCACAGGCCTCACTGAAGCTTTCTTT. Translation: CRGETTGLTEAFF.

In the case of this clonotype: A single base separates this from a much larger clone, so it may be a read error. The rearrangement links TRBV6-4 to TRBJ2-5; the D is unclear. This CDR3 region has 17 residues. The ends were cut back, 3 bases at V and 1 base at J, with 18 bases in the middle. CDR1 is MRHNA, CDR2 SNTAGT, per germline. The CDR3: CASSETLGTNTQETQYF. CDR3 coding DNA: TGTGCCAGCAGTGAAACTTTGGGCACCAACACCCAAGAGACCCAGTACTTC.

The chain joins TRBV5-1 to TRBJ2-1, with 13 bases aligning to TRBD2. CDR3 length equals 16 residues. J was trimmed by 4 bases and V by 1 base; bases with no gene match: 2. Germline loops: CDR1 SGHRS, CDR2 YFSETQ. CDR3 sequence reads: CASSLPLAGGYNEQFF. The CDR3 region has the DNA TGCGCCAGCAGCTTGCCACTAGCGGGAGGGTACAATGAGCAGTTCTTC.

Points on this clonotype: A much larger clone differs from this one at a single base, so this may be a read error. The chain employs TRBV6-5 and TRBJ1-1; no definite D call. Germline values: CDR1 MNHEY, CDR2 SVGAGI. Trimming removed 10 bases from V and 1 base from J, with 19 bases in between. The CDR3 covers 15 residues. CDR3 residues: CANRQHITPNTEAFF. The CDR3 DNA sequence: TGTGCCAACAGACAACACATAACACCGAACACTGAAGCTTTCTTT.

Many counts were recorded for this clonotype. The chain recombines TRBV9 with TRBJ2-7; 10 bases line up with TRBD2. Trimming removed 5 bases from V and 5 bases from J; junction bases left unmatched: 10. Germline loops: CDR1 SGDLS, CDR2 YYNGEE. This CDR3 contains 15 residues. The CDR3 DNA reads as TGTGCCAGCAGTCATTTAGCGGGAGGCAGCAACGAGCAGTACTTC. This gives the protein CASSHLAGGSNEQYF. The full variable domain, with the rest looked up from reference TRBV9 and TRBJ2-7, is DSGVTQTPKHLITATGQRVTLRCSPRSGDLSVYWYQQSLDQGLQFLIQYYNGEERAKGNILERFSAQQFPDLHSELNLSSLELGDSALYFCASSHLAGGSNEQYFGPGTRLTVT.

This rearrangement joins TRBV19 to TRBJ2-4; 8 bases line up with TRBD1. Germline CDR1 LNHDA, CDR2 SQIVND (reference sequence). V lost 5 bases, J lost 15 bases, and 12 bases stayed unmatched. This CDR3 has 13 residues. The CDR3 DNA follows: TGTGCCAGTAGTCCCTCTCGGACAGGGCGTTGGTACTTC. Residues: CASSPSRTGRWYF.

About this clonotype itself: In this CDR3 the conserved last residue, phenylalanine or tryptophan, is missing, so a read error is likely. The chain uses TRBV5-1 and TRBJ2-5; no definite D call. The CDR3 is made up of 14 amino acids. Germline V gene data show CDR1 as SGHRS and CDR2 as YFSETQ. The germline V and J ends were trimmed by 2 bases and 4 bases, with 12 bases remaining between them. The CDR3 nucleotides are TGCGCCAGCAGCTTTTCGATTCGAATAGAGACCCAGTACTAC. Its translation: CASSFSIRIETQYY.

This clonotype showed up many times. The V gene is TRBV2, the J gene TRBJ1-5; possible D gene TRBD1, 5 bases. The germline V and J ends were trimmed by 7 bases and 2 bases, with 15 bases remaining between them. This CDR3 is 15 amino acids long. Germline assignment: CDR1 SNHLY and CDR2 FYNNEI. The CDR3 loop reads CASNPWGGRNQPQHF. The CDR3, as DNA: TGTGCCAGCAACCCGTGGGGGGGACGCAATCAGCCCCAGCATTTT.

This clonotype has only a few counts. The chain joins TRBV7-2 to TRBJ2-1; D might be TRBD2 (6 bases). Trimming pared 4 bases from V and 8 bases from J, leaving 12 bases between. The CDR3 is 13 amino acids. Germline CDR1 and CDR2: SGHTA and FQGNSA. This chain's CDR3 is CASSSRLVHEQFF. For the CDR3, the DNA is TGTGCCAGCAGCTCCAGACTAGTTCATGAGCAGTTCTTC.

This clonotype was found many times. The chain employs TRBV10-1 and TRBJ2-2, with D perhaps TRBD2 (5 bases). This CDR3 has 14 amino acids. V was pared by 3 bases and J by 2 bases, with 7 bases between. Germline V gives CDR1 WNHNN, CDR2 SYGVQD (reference sequence). CDR3 residues: CASSEAENTGELFF. The CDR3 DNA reads TGCGCCAGCAGTGAAGCGGAAAACACCGGGGAGCTGTTTTTT.

Ten or more counts support this clonotype. The V and J genes are TRBV15 and TRBJ1-4; maybe TRBD1 (5 bases). There are 17 residues in the CDR3. Trimming stripped 0 bases from V and 8 bases from J, with 19 bases between. Germline V gene data show CDR1 as LNHNV and CDR2 as YYDKDF (reference sequence). This CDR3 reads CATSREPTGGLREKLFF. DNA for the CDR3: TGTGCCACCAGCAGAGAACCCACAGGCGGGCTAAGGGAAAAACTGTTTTTT.

Of note for this clonotype: A read error may be the cause here, since a much bigger clone is one base away. The gene calls are TRBV6-9 and TRBJ1-1; unclear D gene. Between the trimmed V and J ends, which lost 3 bases and 4 bases, there was a span of 9 bases. This CDR3 comprises 13 residues. Per the germline V gene, CDR1 is MNHGY and CDR2 is SVAAGI. In nucleotides, the CDR3 is TGTGCCAGCAGTTACGTGGGAGTCACTGAAGCTTTCTTT. Translation gives CASSYVGVTEAFF.

This clonotype was detected ten times or more. This rearrangement joins TRBV20-1 to TRBJ1-3; 8 nucleotides match TRBD1. CDR3 length: 14 amino acids. The germline V gene has CDR1 DFQATT and CDR2 SNEGSKA (reference sequence). The V segment lost 6 bases and the J segment 2 bases; nucleotides outside the gene matches: 6. CDR3 amino acids: CSAVDRGAGNTIYF. The CDR3 DNA follows: TGCAGTGCAGTCGACAGGGGCGCTGGAAACACCATATATTTT.

This clonotype was seen ten or more times. The chain uses TRBV5-1 and TRBJ2-2; a weak D match, TRBD1 (6 bases). The CDR3 runs 15 residues. Germline V lookup: CDR1 SGHRS, CDR2 YFSETQ. The germline V and J ends were trimmed by 5 bases and 2 bases, with 13 bases remaining between them. The CDR3 region is CASRSDRVNTGELFF. Written as DNA, the CDR3 is TGCGCCAGCAGATCGGACAGAGTAAACACCGGGGAGCTGTTTTTT. The full variable domain, completed using reference TRBV5-1 and TRBJ2-2, is KAGVTQTPRYLIKTRGQQVTLSCSPISGHRSVSWYQQTPGQGLQFLFEYFSETQRNKGNFPGRFSGRQFSNSRSEMNVSTLELGDSALYLCASRSDRVNTGELFFGEGSRLTVL.

Only a few counts were recorded for this clonotype. The chain couples TRBV20-1 to TRBJ2-3; D may be TRBD2 (5 bases). CDR3 length: 18 amino acids. CDR1 is DFQATT, CDR2 SNEGSKA, per germline (reference sequence). V shed 3 bases and J shed 3 bases, with 25 bases lying between them. The CDR3 loop is CSASSGSPTSRRTDTQYF. The CDR3, as DNA: TGCAGTGCTAGTTCCGGGTCCCCAACTAGTCGAAGAACAGATACGCAGTATTTT.

The table lists this clonotype with many counts. The V and J genes are TRBV10-3 and TRBJ1-5; D gene ambiguous. The V gene's germline CDR1 is ENHRY and CDR2 SYGVKD. Trimming removed 1 base from V and 0 bases from J, with 7 bases in between. The CDR3 totals 15 residues. DNA for the CDR3: TGTGCCATCAGTGAGTGGCAGGTTAGCAATCAGCCCCAGCATTTT. Protein product: CAISEWQVSNQPQHF.

This clonotype appeared many times. This chain links TRBV6-2 or TRBV6-3 with TRBJ2-3, with 7 bases identical to TRBD1. CDR3 length equals 14 residues. V lost 7 bases, J lost 4 bases, and 8 bases stayed unmatched. Germline V gene lookup returns CDR1 MNHEY and CDR2 SVGEGT. The CDR3 region is CASTMGQGADTQYF. CDR3 in DNA: TGTGCCAGCACCATGGGGCAGGGGGCAGATACGCAGTATTTT.